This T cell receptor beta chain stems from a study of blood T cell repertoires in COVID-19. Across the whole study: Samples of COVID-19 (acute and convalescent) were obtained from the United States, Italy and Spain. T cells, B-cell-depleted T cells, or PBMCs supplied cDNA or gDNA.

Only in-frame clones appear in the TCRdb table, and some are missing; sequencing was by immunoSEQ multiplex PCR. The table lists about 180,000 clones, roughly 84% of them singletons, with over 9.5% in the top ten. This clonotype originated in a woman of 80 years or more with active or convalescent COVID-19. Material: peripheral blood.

CDR3 coding DNA: TGTGCCAGCAGCCCCGGTCCAGGGCAAGAGACCCAGTACTTC. Translated: CASSPGPGQETQYF. The chain is built from TRBV3-1 (or the pseudogene TRBV3-2) and TRBJ2-5, with TRBD1 as a possible D gene (5 bases). Per germline, CDR1 LGHDT and CDR2 YNNKEL (reference sequence). The CDR3 extends over 14 amino acids. V was shortened by 4 bases and J by 2 bases, with 11 bases between the two germline ends.